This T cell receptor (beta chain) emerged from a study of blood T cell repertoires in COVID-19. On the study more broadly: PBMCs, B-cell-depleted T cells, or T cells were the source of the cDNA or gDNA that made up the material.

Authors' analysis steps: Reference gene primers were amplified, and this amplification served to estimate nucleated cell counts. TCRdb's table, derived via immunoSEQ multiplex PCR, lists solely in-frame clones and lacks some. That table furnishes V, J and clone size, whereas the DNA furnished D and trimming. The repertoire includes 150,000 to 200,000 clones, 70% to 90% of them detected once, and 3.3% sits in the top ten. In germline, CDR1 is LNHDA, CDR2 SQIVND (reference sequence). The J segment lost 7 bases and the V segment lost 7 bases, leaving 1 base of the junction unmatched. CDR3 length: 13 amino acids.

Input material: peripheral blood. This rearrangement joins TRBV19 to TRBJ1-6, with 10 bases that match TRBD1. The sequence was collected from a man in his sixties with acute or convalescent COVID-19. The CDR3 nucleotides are TGTGCCAGTACGGACAGGGGGAATTCACCCCTCCACTTT. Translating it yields CASTDRGNSPLHF.